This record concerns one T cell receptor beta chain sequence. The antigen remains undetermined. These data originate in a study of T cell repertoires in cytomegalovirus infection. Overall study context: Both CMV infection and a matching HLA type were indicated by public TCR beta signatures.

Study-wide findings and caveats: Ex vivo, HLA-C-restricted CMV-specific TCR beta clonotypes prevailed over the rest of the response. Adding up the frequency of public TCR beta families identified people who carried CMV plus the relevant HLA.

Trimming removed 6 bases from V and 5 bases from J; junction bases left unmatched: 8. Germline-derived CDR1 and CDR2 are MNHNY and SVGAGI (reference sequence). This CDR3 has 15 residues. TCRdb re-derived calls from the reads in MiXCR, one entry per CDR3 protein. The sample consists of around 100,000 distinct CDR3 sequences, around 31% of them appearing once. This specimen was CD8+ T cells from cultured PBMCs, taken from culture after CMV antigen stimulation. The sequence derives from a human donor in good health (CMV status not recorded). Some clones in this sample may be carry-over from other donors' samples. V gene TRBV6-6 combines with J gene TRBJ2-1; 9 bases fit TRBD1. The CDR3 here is CASRATGGAHNEQFF. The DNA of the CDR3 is TGTGCCAGCAGGGCGACAGGGGGTGCCCACAATGAGCAGTTCTTC.